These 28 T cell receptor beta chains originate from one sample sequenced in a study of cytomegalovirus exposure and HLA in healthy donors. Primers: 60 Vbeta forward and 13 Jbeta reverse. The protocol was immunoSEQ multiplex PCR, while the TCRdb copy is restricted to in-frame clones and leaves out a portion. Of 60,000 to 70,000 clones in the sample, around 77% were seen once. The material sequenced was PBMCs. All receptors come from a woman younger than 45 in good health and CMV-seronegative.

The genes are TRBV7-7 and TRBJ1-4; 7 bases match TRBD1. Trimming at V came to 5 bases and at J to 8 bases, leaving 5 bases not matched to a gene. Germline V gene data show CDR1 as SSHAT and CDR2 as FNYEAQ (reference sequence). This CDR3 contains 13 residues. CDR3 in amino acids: CASSQTGSEKLFF. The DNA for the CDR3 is TGTGCCAGCAGCCAGACAGGGAGCGAAAAACTGTTTTTT.

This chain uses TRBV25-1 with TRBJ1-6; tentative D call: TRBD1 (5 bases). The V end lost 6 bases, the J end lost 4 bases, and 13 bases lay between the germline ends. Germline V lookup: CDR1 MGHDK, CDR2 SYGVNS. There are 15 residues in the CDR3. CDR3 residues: CASSEDQGYNSPLHF. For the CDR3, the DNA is TGTGCCAGCAGCGAGGACCAGGGATATAATTCACCCCTCCACTTT. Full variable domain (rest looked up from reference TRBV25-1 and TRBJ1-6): EADIYQTPRYLVIGTGKKITLECSQTMGHDKMYWYQQDPGMELHLIHYSYGVNSTEKGDLSSESTVSRIRTEHFPLTLESARPSHTSQYLCASSEDQGYNSPLHFGNGTRLTVT.

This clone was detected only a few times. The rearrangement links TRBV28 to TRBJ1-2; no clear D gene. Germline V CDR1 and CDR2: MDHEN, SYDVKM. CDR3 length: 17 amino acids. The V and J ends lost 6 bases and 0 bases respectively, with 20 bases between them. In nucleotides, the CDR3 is TGTGCCAGCAGCCCGGAGGAAGCATGGACTTCTAACTATGGCTACACCTTC. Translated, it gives CASSPEEAWTSNYGYTF.

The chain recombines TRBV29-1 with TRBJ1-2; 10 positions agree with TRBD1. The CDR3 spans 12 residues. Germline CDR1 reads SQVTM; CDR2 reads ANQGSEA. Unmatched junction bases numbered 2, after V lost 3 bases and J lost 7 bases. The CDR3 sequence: CSVDRTGGGYTF. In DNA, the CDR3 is TGCAGCGTTGATCGGACAGGGGGTGGCTACACCTTC. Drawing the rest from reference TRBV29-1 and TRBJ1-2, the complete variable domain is SAVISQKPSRDICQRGTSLTIQCQVDSQVTMMFWYRQQPGQSLTLIATANQGSEATYESGFVIDKFPISRPNLTFSTLTVSNMSPEDSSIYLCSVDRTGGGYTFGSGTRLTVV.

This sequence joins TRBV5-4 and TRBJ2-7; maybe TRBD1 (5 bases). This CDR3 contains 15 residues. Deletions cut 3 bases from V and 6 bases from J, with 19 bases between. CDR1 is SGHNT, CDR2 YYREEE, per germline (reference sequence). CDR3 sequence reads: CASSSGQGPLVEQYF. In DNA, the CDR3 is TGTGCCAGCAGCTCGGGTCAGGGTCCCCTGGTCGAGCAGTACTTC.

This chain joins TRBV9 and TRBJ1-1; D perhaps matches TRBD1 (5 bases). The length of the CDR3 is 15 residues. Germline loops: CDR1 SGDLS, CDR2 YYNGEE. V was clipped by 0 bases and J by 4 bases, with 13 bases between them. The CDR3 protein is CASSVGRAGGTEAFF. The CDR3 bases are TGTGCCAGCAGCGTAGGTCGGGCCGGGGGCACTGAAGCTTTCTTT.

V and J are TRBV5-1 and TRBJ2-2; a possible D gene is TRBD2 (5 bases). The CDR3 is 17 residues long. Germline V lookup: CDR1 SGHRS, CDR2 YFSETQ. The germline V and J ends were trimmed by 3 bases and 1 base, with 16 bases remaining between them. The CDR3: CASSSPSAAVNTGELFF. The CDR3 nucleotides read TGCGCCAGCAGCTCGCCCTCGGCAGCGGTGAACACCGGGGAGCTGTTTTTT.

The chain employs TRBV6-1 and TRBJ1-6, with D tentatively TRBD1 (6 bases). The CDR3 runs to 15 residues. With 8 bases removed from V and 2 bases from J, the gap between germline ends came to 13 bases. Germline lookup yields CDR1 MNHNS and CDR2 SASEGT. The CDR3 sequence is CASLGGQPYNSPLHF. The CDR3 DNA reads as TGTGCCAGCCTGGGGGGGCAGCCCTATAATTCACCCCTCCACTTT.

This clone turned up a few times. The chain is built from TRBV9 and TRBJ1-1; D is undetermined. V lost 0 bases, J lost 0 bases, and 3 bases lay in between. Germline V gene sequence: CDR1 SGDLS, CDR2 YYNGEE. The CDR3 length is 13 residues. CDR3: CASSVAMNTEAFF. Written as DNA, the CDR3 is TGTGCCAGCAGCGTAGCCATGAACACTGAAGCTTTCTTT.

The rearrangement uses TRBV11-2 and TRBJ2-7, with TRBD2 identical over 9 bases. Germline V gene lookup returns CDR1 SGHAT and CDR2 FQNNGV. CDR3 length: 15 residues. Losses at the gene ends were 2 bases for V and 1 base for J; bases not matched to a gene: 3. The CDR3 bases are TGTGCCAGCAGCTTAAGTCTAGCGGGATCCTACGAGCAGTACTTC. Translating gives CASSLSLAGSYEQYF. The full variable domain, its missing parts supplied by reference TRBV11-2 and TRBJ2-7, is EAGVAQSPRYKIIEKRQSVAFWCNPISGHATLYWYQQILGQGPKLLIQFQNNGVVDDSQLPKDRFSAERLKGVDSTLKIQPAKLEDSAVYLCASSLSLAGSYEQYFGPGTRLTVT.

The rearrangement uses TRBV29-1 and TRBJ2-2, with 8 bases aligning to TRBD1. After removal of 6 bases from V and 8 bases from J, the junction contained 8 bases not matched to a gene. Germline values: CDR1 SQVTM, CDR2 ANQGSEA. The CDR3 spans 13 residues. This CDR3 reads CSVTQDRAGELFF. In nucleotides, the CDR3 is TGCAGCGTCACCCAGGACAGGGCAGGGGAGCTGTTTTTT.

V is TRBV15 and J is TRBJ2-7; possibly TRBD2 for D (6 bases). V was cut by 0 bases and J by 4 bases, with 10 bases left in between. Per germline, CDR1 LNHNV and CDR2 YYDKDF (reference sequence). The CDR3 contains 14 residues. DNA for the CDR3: TGTGCCACCAGCAGAGATCCGAGCGGGTACGAGCAGTACTTC. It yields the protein CATSRDPSGYEQYF.

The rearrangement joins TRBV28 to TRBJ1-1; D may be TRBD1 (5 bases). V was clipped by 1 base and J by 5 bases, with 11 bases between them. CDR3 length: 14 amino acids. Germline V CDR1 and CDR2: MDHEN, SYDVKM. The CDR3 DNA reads TGTGCCAGCAGTTTATTCGGGGGGAGTACTGAAGCTTTCTTT. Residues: CASSLFGGSTEAFF.

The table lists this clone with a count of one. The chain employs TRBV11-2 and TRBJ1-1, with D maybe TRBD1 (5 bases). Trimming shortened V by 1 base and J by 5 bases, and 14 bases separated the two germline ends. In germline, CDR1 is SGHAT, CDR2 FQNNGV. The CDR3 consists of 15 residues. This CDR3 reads CASSLGRQGWTEAFF. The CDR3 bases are TGTGCCAGCAGCTTAGGTCGTCAGGGATGGACTGAAGCTTTCTTT. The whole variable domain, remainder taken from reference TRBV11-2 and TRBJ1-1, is EAGVAQSPRYKIIEKRQSVAFWCNPISGHATLYWYQQILGQGPKLLIQFQNNGVVDDSQLPKDRFSAERLKGVDSTLKIQPAKLEDSAVYLCASSLGRQGWTEAFFGQGTRLTVV.

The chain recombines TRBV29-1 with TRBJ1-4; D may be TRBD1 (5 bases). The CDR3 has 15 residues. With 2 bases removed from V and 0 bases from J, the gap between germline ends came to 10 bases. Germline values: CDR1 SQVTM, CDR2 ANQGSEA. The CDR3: CSVETGDSTNEKLFF. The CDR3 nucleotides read TGCAGCGTTGAAACGGGGGACTCAACTAATGAAAAACTGTTTTTT.

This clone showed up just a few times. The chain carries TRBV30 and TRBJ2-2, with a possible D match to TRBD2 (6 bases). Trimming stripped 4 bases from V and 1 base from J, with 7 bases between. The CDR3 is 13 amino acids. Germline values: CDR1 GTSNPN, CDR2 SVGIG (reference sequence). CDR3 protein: CAWTSENTGELFF. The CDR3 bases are TGTGCCTGGACTAGCGAGAACACCGGGGAGCTGTTTTTT.

The CDR3 nucleotides read TGTGCCAGCAGTTGGGGGGGGGCTAGCCCCCATGAGCAGTTCTTC. This codes for CASSWGGASPHEQFF. The chain is built from TRBV6-5 and TRBJ2-1; tentative D call: TRBD2 (7 bases). The CDR3 is 15 residues long. Germline V CDR1 and CDR2: MNHEY, SVGAGI. Trimming removed 4 bases at V and 8 bases at J, with 18 bases between.

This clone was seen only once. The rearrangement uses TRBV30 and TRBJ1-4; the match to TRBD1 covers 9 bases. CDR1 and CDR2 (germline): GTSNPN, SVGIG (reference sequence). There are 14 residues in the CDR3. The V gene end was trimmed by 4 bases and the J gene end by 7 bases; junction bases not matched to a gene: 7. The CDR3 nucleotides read TGTGCCTGGAAAGGGACAGGGTTAGTTGAAAAACTGTTTTTT. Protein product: CAWKGTGLVEKLFF.

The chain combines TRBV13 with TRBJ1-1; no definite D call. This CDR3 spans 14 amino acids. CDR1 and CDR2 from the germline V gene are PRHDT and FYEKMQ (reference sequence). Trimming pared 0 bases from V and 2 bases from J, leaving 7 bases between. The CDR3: CASSLGFRNTEAFF. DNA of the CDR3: TGTGCCAGCAGCTTAGGGTTCCGTAACACTGAAGCTTTCTTT.

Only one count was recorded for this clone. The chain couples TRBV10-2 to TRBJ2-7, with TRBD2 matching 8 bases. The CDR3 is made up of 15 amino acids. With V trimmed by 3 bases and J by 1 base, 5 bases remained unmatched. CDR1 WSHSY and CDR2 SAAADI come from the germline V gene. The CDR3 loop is CASSDPGLVSYEQYF. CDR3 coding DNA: TGCGCCAGCAGTGATCCGGGACTAGTTTCCTACGAGCAGTACTTC.

CDR3 sequence (DNA): TGTGCCCAGGGGCAGAACTACGAGCAGTACTTC. Translating it yields CAQGQNYEQYF. The chain links TRBV30 to TRBJ2-7, with a tentative D call TRBD1 (6 bases). Deletions cut 8 bases from V and 3 bases from J, with 11 bases between. The V gene's germline CDR1 is GTSNPN and CDR2 SVGIG (reference sequence). The length of the CDR3 is 11 residues.

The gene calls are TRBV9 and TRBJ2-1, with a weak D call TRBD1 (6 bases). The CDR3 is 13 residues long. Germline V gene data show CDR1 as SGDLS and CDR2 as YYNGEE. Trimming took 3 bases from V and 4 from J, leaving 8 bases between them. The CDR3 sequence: CASSGGHYNEQFF. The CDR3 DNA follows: TGTGCCAGCAGCGGGGGACATTACAATGAGCAGTTCTTC.

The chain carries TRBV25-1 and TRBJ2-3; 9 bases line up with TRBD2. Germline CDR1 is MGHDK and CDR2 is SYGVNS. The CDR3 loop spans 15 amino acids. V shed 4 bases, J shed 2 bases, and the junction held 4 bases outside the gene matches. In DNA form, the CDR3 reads TGTGCCAGCAGTGTTAGCGGGAGCACCACAGATACGCAGTATTTT. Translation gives CASSVSGSTTDTQYF.

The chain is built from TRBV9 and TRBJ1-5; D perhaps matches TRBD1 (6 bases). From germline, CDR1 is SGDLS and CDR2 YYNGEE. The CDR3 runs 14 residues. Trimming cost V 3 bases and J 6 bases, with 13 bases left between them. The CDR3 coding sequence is TGTGCCAGCAGCGCACAGGGATCGGGTCAGCCCCAGCATTTT. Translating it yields CASSAQGSGQPQHF.

The CDR3 loop is CASSFDSGRGGETQYF. The CDR3 coding sequence is TGTGCCAGCAGCTTTGATAGTGGCAGGGGAGGGGAGACCCAGTACTTC. The chain links TRBV7-2 to TRBJ2-5; weak D call: TRBD2 (7 bases). Germline V gene sequence: CDR1 SGHTA, CDR2 FQGNSA. V lost 3 bases and J lost 5, with 19 bases in between. This CDR3 has 16 amino acids.

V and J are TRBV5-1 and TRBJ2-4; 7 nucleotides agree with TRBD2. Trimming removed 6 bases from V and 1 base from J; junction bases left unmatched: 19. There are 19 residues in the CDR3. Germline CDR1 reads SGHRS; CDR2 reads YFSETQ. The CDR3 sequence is CASTGLGRGGTEAKNIQYF. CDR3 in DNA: TGCGCCAGCACTGGTCTGGGGAGGGGTGGTACGGAGGCCAAAAACATTCAGTACTTC.

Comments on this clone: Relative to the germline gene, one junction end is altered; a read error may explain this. The CDR3 is CASSLDRGYGQYF. The CDR3 nucleotides are TGCGCCAGCAGCTTGGACAGGGGGTACGGGCAGTACTTC. J is TRBJ2-7 and V is TRBV5-1, with 8 bases fitting TRBD1. CDR1 and CDR2 (germline): SGHRS, YFSETQ. This CDR3 has 13 residues.

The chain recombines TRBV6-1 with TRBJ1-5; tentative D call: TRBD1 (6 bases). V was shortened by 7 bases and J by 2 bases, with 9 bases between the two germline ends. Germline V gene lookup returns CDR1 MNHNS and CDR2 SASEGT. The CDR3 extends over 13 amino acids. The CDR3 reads CASKGEGNQPQHF. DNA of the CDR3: TGTGCCAGCAAGGGGGAAGGCAATCAGCCCCAGCATTTT.